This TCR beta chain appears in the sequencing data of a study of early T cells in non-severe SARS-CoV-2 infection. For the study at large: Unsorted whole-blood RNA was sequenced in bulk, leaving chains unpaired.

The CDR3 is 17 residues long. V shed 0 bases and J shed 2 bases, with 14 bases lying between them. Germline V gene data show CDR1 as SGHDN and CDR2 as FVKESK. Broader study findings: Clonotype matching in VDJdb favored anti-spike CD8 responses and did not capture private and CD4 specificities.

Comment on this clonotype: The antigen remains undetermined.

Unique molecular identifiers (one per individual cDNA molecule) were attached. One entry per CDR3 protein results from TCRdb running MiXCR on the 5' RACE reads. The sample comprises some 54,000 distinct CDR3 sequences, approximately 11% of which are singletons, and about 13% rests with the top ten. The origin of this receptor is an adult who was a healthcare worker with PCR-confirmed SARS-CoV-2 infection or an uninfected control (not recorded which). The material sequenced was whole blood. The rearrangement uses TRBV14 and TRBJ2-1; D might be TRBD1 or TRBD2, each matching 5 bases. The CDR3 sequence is CASSQDLRGQPYNEQFF. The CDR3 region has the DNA TGTGCCAGCAGCCAAGACCTACGGGGCCAGCCCTACAATGAGCAGTTCTTC.